The 21 T cell receptor beta chains presented below share a single source sample, sequenced in a study of blood T cell repertoires in COVID-19. Clones were sequenced by immunoSEQ multiplex PCR, and TCRdb holds only the in-frame ones, with some missing. The data show 380,000 or so clones, with more than 65% seen just once and roughly 1.2% held by the top ten. Sequencing input: peripheral blood. The receptors shown here come from a human donor with acute or convalescent COVID-19. The donor label of this sample is uncertain.

This rearrangement joins TRBV19 to TRBJ2-7; 10 bases match TRBD2. After removal of 4 bases from V and 2 bases from J, the junction contained 8 bases not matched to a gene. The CDR3 has 16 residues. Germline loops: CDR1 LNHDA, CDR2 SQIVND (reference sequence). Here the CDR3 reads CASSTSGRAGTYEQYF. CDR3 coding DNA: TGTGCCAGTAGTACGAGCGGGAGGGCCGGGACCTACGAGCAGTACTTC.

The rearrangement joins TRBV3-1 (or the pseudogene TRBV3-2) to TRBJ2-5; a possible D gene is TRBD2 (6 bases). Germline V gives CDR1 LGHDT, CDR2 YNNKEL (reference sequence). CDR3 size: 14 residues. The V end was cut by 0 bases, the J end by 4 bases, with 9 bases between. The CDR3, as DNA: TGTGCCAGCAGCCAAGATTTGGGGGGAGAGACCCAGTACTTC. It specifies CASSQDLGGETQYF.

With regard to this clone: One base away lies a much larger clone, so this may be a sequencing read error. This chain links TRBV3-1 (or the pseudogene TRBV3-2) with TRBJ2-7; 11 nucleotides line up with TRBD1. CDR1 is LGHDT, CDR2 YNNKEL, per germline (reference sequence). The CDR3 extends over 15 amino acids. Losses at the gene ends were 3 bases for V and 0 bases for J; bases not matched to a gene: 1. CDR3 amino acids: CASSQGTGGSYEQYF. As DNA, the CDR3 is TGTGCCAGCAGCCAGGGGACAGGGGGCTCCTACGAGCAGTACTTC.

This clone occurred a few times. Additional DNA sequences in this sample encode the identical CDR3. The chain uses TRBV18 and TRBJ1-6; 9 bases are a match to TRBD1. The trim removed 4 bases at V and 9 bases at J, leaving 4 bases unmatched. CDR1 is KGHSH, CDR2 LQKENI, per germline. CDR3 length: 14 amino acids. In DNA form, the CDR3 reads TGTGCCAGCTCACAGGACAGGGGTGGTTCACCCCTCCACTTT. Translation: CASSQDRGGSPLHF.

The chain is built from TRBV7-2 and TRBJ1-1; no firm D call. The CDR3 is 15 amino acids. Germline V gives CDR1 SGHTA, CDR2 FQGNSA. Trimming pared 3 bases from V and 1 base from J, leaving 12 bases between. The DNA for the CDR3 is TGTGCCAGCAGCTTGGTTCTTGGGCAGAACACTGAAGCTTTCTTT. It translates to CASSLVLGQNTEAFF.

CDR3 sequence reads: CSVSVGYYEQYF. The CDR3 nucleotides are TGCAGCGTTAGTGTCGGTTACTACGAGCAGTACTTC. The chain uses TRBV29-1 and TRBJ2-7; D call uncertain. Germline assignment: CDR1 SQVTM and CDR2 ANQGSEA. This CDR3 has 12 residues. The ends were cut back, 5 bases at V and 3 bases at J, with 11 bases in the middle.

This chain links TRBV28 with TRBJ2-4; 10 positions agree with TRBD1. V lost 7 bases to trimming and J lost 0 bases; unmatched junction nucleotides: 9. This CDR3 has 17 residues. The germline V gene encodes CDR1 MDHEN and CDR2 SYDVKM. DNA for the CDR3: TGTGCCAGCAATGGACAGGGGGGGGGTATAGCCAAAAACATTCAGTACTTC. Encoded protein: CASNGQGGGIAKNIQYF. The full variable domain, with the rest looked up from reference TRBV28 and TRBJ2-4, is DVKVTQSSRYLVKRTGEKVFLECVQDMDHENMFWYRQDPGLGLRLIYFSYDVKMKEKGDIPEGYSVSREKKERFSLILESASTNQTSMYLCASNGQGGGIAKNIQYFGAGTRLSVL.

The chain is built from TRBV10-1 and TRBJ2-1; the D is unclear. This CDR3 has 14 amino acids. Trimming removed 0 bases from V and 4 bases from J, with 7 bases in between. In germline, CDR1 is WNHNN, CDR2 SYGVQD (reference sequence). The chain's CDR3 is CASSESRAYNEQFF. CDR3 nucleotide sequence: TGCGCCAGCAGTGAGTCGAGAGCGTACAATGAGCAGTTCTTC.

This chain connects TRBV12-3 or TRBV12-4 to TRBJ1-5; tentative D call: TRBD1 (6 bases). The CDR3 contains 12 residues. V dropped 10 bases and J dropped 4 bases, with 11 bases sitting between them. In DNA, the CDR3 is TGTGCCACGGGAGGGACAAATCAGCCCCAGCATTTT. Translation gives CATGGTNQPQHF.

The V call is TRBV6-5, the J call TRBJ1-6, with D possibly TRBD1 on 5 matching bases. The CDR3 loop spans 13 amino acids. Germline CDR1 is MNHEY and CDR2 is SVGAGI. Trimming stripped 6 bases from V and 7 bases from J, with 10 bases between. The CDR3 DNA reads TGTGCCAGCAGATCACAGGAAAATTCACCCCTCCACTTT. Its translation is CASRSQENSPLHF.

This chain joins TRBV3-1 (or the pseudogene TRBV3-2) and TRBJ2-7; perhaps TRBD1 as D (6 bases). Germline values: CDR1 LGHDT, CDR2 YNNKEL (reference sequence). This CDR3 contains 15 residues. Trimming stripped 4 bases from V and 3 bases from J, with 16 bases between. The CDR3 DNA sequence: TGTGCCAGCAGCCCAAACTTGGGGGCGTTCTACGAGCAGTACTTC. Protein sequence: CASSPNLGAFYEQYF.

The chain links TRBV23-1 to TRBJ2-7; tentatively, D is TRBD2 (6 bases). TRBV23-1 is an ORF for which the function is uncertain. Trimming cost V 4 bases and J 4 bases, with 14 bases left between them. The CDR3 has 14 residues. The CDR3 here is CASSPKTGEYEQYF. CDR3 DNA: TGCGCCAGCAGTCCTAAGACGGGGGAGTACGAGCAGTACTTC.

The chain joins TRBV27 to TRBJ1-2; a weak D match, TRBD1 (6 bases). Trimming took 2 bases from V and 6 from J, leaving 13 bases between them. The CDR3 sequence is 14 residues long. Germline CDR1 and CDR2: MNHEY and SMNVEV (reference sequence). CDR3 coding DNA: TGTGCCAGCAGTTTAGCTGGGGGCGGTGATGGCTACACCTTC. This translates into CASSLAGGGDGYTF.

This chain joins TRBV7-2 and TRBJ1-4; D unclear. Trimming cost V 3 bases and J 2 bases, with 13 bases left between them. CDR1 SGHTA and CDR2 FQGNSA come from the germline V gene. The CDR3 sequence is 16 residues long. For the CDR3, the DNA is TGTGCCAGCAGCTTGAGGAGGGTATCGACTAATGAAAAACTGTTTTTT. Protein product: CASSLRRVSTNEKLFF.

The V call is TRBV4-1, the J call TRBJ2-1; 7 bases agree with TRBD2. J gave up 5 bases and V 4 bases, and 14 bases lay outside the gene matches. The germline V gene has CDR1 MGHRA and CDR2 YSYEKL. There are 17 residues in the CDR3. The CDR3 spells CASSRKTSEGSHNEQFF. The CDR3 bases are TGCGCCAGCAGCCGCAAAACTAGCGAGGGGAGCCACAATGAGCAGTTCTTC.

The gene calls are TRBV9 and TRBJ2-3; D ambiguous. Trimming took off 3 bases at V and 6 bases at J, with 11 bases between the two ends. The germline CDR1 and CDR2 sequences are SGDLS and YYNGEE. CDR3 size: 13 residues. The CDR3 spells CASSGNSEDTQYF. The CDR3 DNA reads TGTGCCAGCAGCGGGAACTCGGAGGATACGCAGTATTTT.

J is TRBJ2-5 and V is TRBV2; D is undetermined. The CDR3 totals 16 residues. V was cut by 2 bases and J by 5 bases, with 18 bases left in between. Looked up from germline, CDR1 is SNHLY and CDR2 is FYNNEI. This CDR3 reads CASSENGGSLSETQYF. The CDR3 nucleotides are TGTGCCAGCAGTGAAAACGGTGGTAGCCTAAGTGAGACCCAGTACTTC.

The chain couples TRBV6-6 to TRBJ2-1, with 7 bases aligning to TRBD2. The germline gives CDR1 MNHNY, CDR2 SVGAGI (reference sequence). The V and J ends lost 5 bases and 3 bases, in that order; junction bases with no gene match: 10. The CDR3 is made up of 16 amino acids. CDR3 residues: CASSQIGLVIYNEQFF. In DNA form, the CDR3 reads TGTGCCAGCAGTCAAATAGGACTAGTTATCTACAATGAGCAGTTCTTC.

The chain combines TRBV5-6 with TRBJ1-1; D unclear. The CDR3 covers 11 residues. Germline CDR1 SGHDT, CDR2 YYEEEE. V lost 0 bases to trimming and J lost 8 bases, with 5 bases between them. The CDR3 DNA is TGTGCCAGCAGCTTGGGGCTCGAAGCTTTCTTT. It specifies CASSLGLEAFF.

The chain links TRBV6-2 or TRBV6-3 to TRBJ1-2; no clear D gene. CDR3 length equals 11 residues. The V gene's germline CDR1 is MNHEY and CDR2 SVGEGT. The V and J ends lost 6 bases and 8 bases respectively, with 10 bases between them. The CDR3 DNA sequence: TGTGCCAGCAGCTCCATAGTGGGCTACACCTTC. This codes for CASSSIVGYTF.

The chain couples TRBV7-6 to TRBJ2-1, with 7 bases that match TRBD1. The germline V gene encodes CDR1 SGHVS and CDR2 FNYEAQ. With V trimmed by 5 bases and J by 0 bases, 4 bases remained unmatched. This CDR3 is built from 15 residues. The CDR3: CASSPRTGSYNEQFF. DNA of the CDR3: TGTGCCAGCAGCCCAAGGACAGGCTCCTACAATGAGCAGTTCTTC. Full variable domain (rest looked up from reference TRBV7-6 and TRBJ2-1): GAGVSQSPRYKVTKRGQDVALRCDPISGHVSLYWYRQALGQGPEFLTYFNYEAQQDKSGLPNDRFSAERPEGSISTLTIQRTEQRDSAMYRCASSPRTGSYNEQFFGPGTRLTVL.